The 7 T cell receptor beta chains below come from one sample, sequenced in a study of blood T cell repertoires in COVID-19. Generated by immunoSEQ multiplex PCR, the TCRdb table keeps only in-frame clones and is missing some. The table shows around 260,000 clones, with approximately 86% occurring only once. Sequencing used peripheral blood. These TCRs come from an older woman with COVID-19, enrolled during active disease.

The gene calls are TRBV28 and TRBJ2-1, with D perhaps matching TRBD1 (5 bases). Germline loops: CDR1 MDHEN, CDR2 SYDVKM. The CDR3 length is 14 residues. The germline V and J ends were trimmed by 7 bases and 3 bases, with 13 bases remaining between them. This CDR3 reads CASTLAGLYNEQFF. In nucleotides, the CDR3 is TGTGCCAGCACCCTGGCAGGGCTCTACAATGAGCAGTTCTTC. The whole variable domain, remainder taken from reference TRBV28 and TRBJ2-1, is DVKVTQSSRYLVKRTGEKVFLECVQDMDHENMFWYRQDPGLGLRLIYFSYDVKMKEKGDIPEGYSVSREKKERFSLILESASTNQTSMYLCASTLAGLYNEQFFGPGTRLTVL.

The CDR3 DNA reads as TGCGCCAGCAGCCAGCTACAGAGCAAGAACACTGAAGCTTTCTTT. Protein: CASSQLQSKNTEAFF. The J gene is TRBJ1-1, the V gene TRBV5-1; D is ambiguous. Between the trimmed V and J ends, which lost 4 bases and 1 base, there was a span of 14 bases. The germline V gene encodes CDR1 SGHRS and CDR2 YFSETQ. The CDR3 has 15 residues.

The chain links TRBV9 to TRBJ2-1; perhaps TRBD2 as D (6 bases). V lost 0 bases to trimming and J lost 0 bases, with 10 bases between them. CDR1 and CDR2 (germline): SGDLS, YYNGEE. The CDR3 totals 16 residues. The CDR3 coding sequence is TGTGCCAGCAGCGTAGACGACGGGAGCTCCTACAATGAGCAGTTCTTC. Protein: CASSVDDGSSYNEQFF.

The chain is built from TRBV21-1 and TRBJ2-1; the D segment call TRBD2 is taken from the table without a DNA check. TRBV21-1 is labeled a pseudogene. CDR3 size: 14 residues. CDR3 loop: CARSRGAGGNEQFF. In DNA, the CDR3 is TGTGCCAGGAGCCGGGGAGCGGGAGGCAATGAGCAGTTCTTC.

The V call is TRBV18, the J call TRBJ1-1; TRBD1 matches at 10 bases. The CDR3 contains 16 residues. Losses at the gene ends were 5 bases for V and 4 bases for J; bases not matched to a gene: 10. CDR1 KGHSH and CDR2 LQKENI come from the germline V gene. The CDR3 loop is CASSSTGGRQGTEAFF. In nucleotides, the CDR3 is TGTGCCAGCTCATCGACAGGGGGCCGGCAGGGCACTGAAGCTTTCTTT.

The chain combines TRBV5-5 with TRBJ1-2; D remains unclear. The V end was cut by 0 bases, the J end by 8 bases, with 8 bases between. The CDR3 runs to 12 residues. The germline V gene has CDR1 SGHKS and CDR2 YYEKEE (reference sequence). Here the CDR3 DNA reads TGTGCCAGCAGCTTGGATAGTTGGGGCTACACCTTC. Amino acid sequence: CASSLDSWGYTF. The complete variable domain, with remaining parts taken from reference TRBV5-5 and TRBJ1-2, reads DAGVTQSPTHLIKTRGQQVTLRCSPISGHKSVSWYQQVLGQGPQFIFQYYEKEERGRGNFPDRFSARQFPNYSSELNVNALLLGDSALYLCASSLDSWGYTFGSGTRLTVV.

CDR3 sequence: CASSVAAGAPYNEQFF. The CDR3, as DNA: TGTGCCAGCAGCGTAGCCGCGGGAGCCCCCTACAATGAGCAGTTCTTC. The chain couples TRBV9 to TRBJ2-1, with 7 bases lining up with TRBD2. V lost 0 bases to trimming and J lost 2 bases; unmatched junction nucleotides: 5. Germline CDR1 reads SGDLS; CDR2 reads YYNGEE. The CDR3 extends over 16 amino acids. Full variable domain (outside the CDR3, taken from reference TRBV9 and TRBJ2-1): DSGVTQTPKHLITATGQRVTLRCSPRSGDLSVYWYQQSLDQGLQFLIQYYNGEERAKGNILERFSAQQFPDLHSELNLSSLELGDSALYFCASSVAAGAPYNEQFFGPGTRLTVL.